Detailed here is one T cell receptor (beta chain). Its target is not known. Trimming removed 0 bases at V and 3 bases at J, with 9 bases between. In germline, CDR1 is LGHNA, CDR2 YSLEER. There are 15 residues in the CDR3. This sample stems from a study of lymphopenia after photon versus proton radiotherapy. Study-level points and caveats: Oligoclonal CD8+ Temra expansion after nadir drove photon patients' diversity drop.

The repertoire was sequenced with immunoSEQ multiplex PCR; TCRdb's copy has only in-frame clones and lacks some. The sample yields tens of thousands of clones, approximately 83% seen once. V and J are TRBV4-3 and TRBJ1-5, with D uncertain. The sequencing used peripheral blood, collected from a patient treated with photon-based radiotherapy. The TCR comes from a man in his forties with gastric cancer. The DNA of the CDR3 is TGCGCCAGCAGCCAAGATCAAGCTCCCAATCAGCCCCAGCATTTT. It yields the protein CASSQDQAPNQPQHF.